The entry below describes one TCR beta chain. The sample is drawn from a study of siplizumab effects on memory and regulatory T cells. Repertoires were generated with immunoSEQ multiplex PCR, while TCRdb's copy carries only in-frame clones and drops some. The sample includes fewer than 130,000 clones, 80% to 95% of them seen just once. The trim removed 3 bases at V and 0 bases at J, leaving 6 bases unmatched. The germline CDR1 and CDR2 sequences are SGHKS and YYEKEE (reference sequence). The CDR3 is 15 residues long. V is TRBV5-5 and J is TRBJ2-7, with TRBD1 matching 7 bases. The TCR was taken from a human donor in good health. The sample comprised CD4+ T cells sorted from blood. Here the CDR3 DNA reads TGTGCCAGCAGCTCCCGGGGACAGATCTCCTACGAGCAGTACTTC. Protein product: CASSSRGQISYEQYF.